What follows describes a single T cell receptor beta chain. The antigen it recognizes is unknown. Base qualities were left out, and no much larger clone turns up one base away. TCR CDR3 regions were amplified from genomic DNA by multiplex PCR using the deep immunoSEQ assay. Genomic DNA extracted from each cell subset was distributed evenly over all wells of several immunoSEQ 96-well plates, and each plate served as one replicate. Each replicate PCR for sorted subsets received around 200 ng genomic DNA, equal to tens of thousands of T cell genomes. The purified libraries were quantified using a Qubit 3.0 fluorometer, sized with a Bioanalyzer 2100, and then quantified again using the KAPA Library Quantification kit. Each immunoSEQ 96-well plate was sequenced on its own single-read 150-cycle Illumina NextSeq 550 flow cell. The original pipeline was this. Because the immunoSEQ output held only junctional sequences and lacked quality scores, the filtering could not match the filtering applied to full-length reads. To assign V/J genes and CDR3, sequences were annotated against IMGT germline references using PyIR, a Python wrapper for IgBLAST v1.9. Reads were removed for weak V/J assignments (E-value above 1e-6), missing CDR3, stop codons, out-of-frame junctions, or ambiguous translated residues. A V3J clonotype was defined by an identical inferred V gene, J gene, and CDR3 amino acid sequence. To compute the percentage overlap between repertoires, the number of shared unique clonotypes was divided by the size of the smaller repertoire. Repertoire richness was assessed with RTK rarefaction, the Chao1 estimator, and Recon v2.1 estimates of unobserved clonotypes. For all TCRbeta clonotypes obtained by the gDNA method from a few donors, generation probabilities were computed with OLGA. This is the immuneACCESS table as TCRdb keeps it, with only in-frame sequences that have V and J called. A part of the clones is gone; compared with another copy, unresolved V genes explain less than half, and the rest is unexplained. V and J calls and clone size are those listed in that table; D and trimming were worked out from the DNA. The sample contains about 700,000 clones, roughly 94% of them found a single time. The leading ten clones occupy about a quarter of the sample.

Unmatched junction bases come to 12, with V trimmed by 9 bases and J by 7 bases. From a lookup of the germline V gene, CDR1 and CDR2 are MNHNS and SASEGT. Reading from cysteine to phenylalanine, the CDR3 counts 15 amino acids. This entry keeps only the CDR3 DNA: 45 bases, framed from base 1. The data originate from a study of shared clonotypes between healthy human individuals (dated by TCRdb to between 2020 and 2021). Notes on the research overall: The cohort comprised a couple of women and a few men aged 18 to 49 years. For each donor, three plates each were used for CD4 naive and CD4 memory, two plates were used for CD8 naive, and one plate was used for CD8 memory. To estimate repertoire size and how much clonotypes are shared between individuals, the study performed deep sequencing of blood TCR repertoires from about 5 healthy adults. Different laboratories and diverse techniques were used to prepare libraries and sequence TCR repertoires, to increase sequencing depth and limit assay-specific biases. Between about 0.8 and 9 billion PBMCs per donor were obtained by leukapheresis. The paper's findings and limits, for the study overall: Across a few donors, around 5.4% of naive CD4, roughly 3.5% of naive CD8, roughly 2.3% of memory CD4, and 0.4% of memory CD8 clonotypes were shared. Incomplete sequencing was indicated by rarefaction of sorted-subset datasets, despite the large sequencing depth. Sampling was limited to blood, and TCR repertoires in tissue likely differ from TCR repertoires in blood. Based on pairwise subsampling, the degree of clonotype sharing among donors was expected to be affected by sequencing depth. Naive subsets generally had larger estimated clonotype richness than memory subsets did. Because the study included only a small number of donors, the genetic and exposure-history diversity represented was limited. Higher generation probabilities were observed for clonotypes shared by all four sorted-subset donors than for non-shared clonotypes.

CD8 naive samples were CD45RO-negative cells positively selected for CCR7, giving a CD45RA+CCR7+ population that excluded TemRA cells. Donors were healthy HIV-negative adults with no recently reported acute infections or vaccinations. All donors were Caucasian adults living in Nashville, Tennessee, USA. Blood was collected by leukapheresis, and PBMCs were isolated by Ficoll-Histopaque density gradient centrifugation and then cryopreserved in liquid nitrogen vapor phase. Analytical flow cytometry was used to check the purity and quantity of every magnetically sorted T cell population. Genomic DNA was isolated from every sorted fraction and measured by UV absorbance on a Nanodrop 2000c.

This clonotype originated in a man younger than 40 in good health. The sequence joins TRBV6-1 to TRBJ2-1; TRBD2 matches 10 bases in the middle. Sequenced: naive CD8+ T cells sorted from blood. The label giving this sample's cell subset or site can be read as: CD45RA+CCR7+. The DNA is TGTGCCAGTCCGGGACTAGCGCCTAGAGGGAATGAGCAGTTCTTC. This gives the protein CASPGLAPRGNEQFF.